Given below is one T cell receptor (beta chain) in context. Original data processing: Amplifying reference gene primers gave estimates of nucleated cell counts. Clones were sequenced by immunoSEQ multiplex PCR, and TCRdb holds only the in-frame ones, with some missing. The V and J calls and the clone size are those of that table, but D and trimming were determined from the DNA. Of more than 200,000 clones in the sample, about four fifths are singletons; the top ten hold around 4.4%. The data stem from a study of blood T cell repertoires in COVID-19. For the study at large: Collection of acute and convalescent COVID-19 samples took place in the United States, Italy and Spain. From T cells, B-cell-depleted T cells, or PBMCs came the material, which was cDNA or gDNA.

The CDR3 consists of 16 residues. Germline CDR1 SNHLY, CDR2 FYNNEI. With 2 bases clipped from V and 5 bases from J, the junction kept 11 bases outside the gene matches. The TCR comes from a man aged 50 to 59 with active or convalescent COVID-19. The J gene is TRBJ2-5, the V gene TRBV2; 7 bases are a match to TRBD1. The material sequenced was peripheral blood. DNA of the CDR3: TGTGCCAGCAGTGAACTCGACAGGGATTTTGGGGAGACCCAGTACTTC. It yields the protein CASSELDRDFGETQYF.